This TCR beta chain was observed in a study of PD-L1 blockade in urothelial cancer. Turning to the study itself: Every 3 weeks, patients received intravenous atezolizumab 1,200 mg, beginning 2014. Researchers looked at the blood 3 weeks (second dose) and 6 weeks after treatment began.

Sequencing used immunoSEQ multiplex PCR; TCRdb keeps in-frame clones, though not all of them. The data show about 81,000 clones, with 85% to 95% seen just once and approximately 9% held by the top ten. In this sample, this clone turned up once. CDR3 length equals 14 residues. Germline trimming cut 6 bases from V and 5 bases from J; bases unmatched to any gene: 4. CDR1 and CDR2 from the germline V gene are LNHNV and YYDKDF (reference sequence). The chain has TRBV15 and TRBJ2-7; 13 bases are a match to TRBD2. This TCR came from a man in his sixties with urothelial cancer. The sequences come from PBMCs, collected around atezolizumab (anti-PD-L1) treatment. CDR3 sequence reads: CATSPLAGGHEQYF. In DNA form, the CDR3 reads TGTGCCACCAGTCCACTAGCGGGAGGGCACGAGCAGTACTTC.